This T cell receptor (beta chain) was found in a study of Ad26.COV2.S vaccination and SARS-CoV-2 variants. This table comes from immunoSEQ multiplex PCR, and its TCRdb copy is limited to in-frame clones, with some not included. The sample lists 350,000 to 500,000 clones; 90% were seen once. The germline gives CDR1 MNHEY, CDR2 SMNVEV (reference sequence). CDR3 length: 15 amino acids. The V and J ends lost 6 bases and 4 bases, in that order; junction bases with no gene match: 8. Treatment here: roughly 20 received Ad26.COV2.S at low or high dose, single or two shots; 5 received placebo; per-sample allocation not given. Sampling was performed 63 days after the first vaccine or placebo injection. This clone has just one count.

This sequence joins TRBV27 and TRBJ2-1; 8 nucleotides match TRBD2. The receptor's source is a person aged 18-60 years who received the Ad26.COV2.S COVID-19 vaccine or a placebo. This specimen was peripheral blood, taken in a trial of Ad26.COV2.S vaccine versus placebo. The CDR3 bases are TGTGCCAGCAGACGAGCGGGAGCTTCATACAATGAGCAGTTCTTC. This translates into CASRRAGASYNEQFF.